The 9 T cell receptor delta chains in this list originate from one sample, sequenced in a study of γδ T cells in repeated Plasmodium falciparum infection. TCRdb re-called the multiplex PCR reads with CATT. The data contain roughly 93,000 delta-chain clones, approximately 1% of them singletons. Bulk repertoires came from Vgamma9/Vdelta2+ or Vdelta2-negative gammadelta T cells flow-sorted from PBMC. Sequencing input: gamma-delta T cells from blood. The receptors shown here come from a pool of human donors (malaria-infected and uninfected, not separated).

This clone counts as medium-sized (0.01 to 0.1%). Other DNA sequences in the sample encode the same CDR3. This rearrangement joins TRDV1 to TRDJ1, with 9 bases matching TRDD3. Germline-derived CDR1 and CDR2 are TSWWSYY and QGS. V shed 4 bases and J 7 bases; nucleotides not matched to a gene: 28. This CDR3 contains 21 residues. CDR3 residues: CALGGCSYPSVILGDRLKLIF. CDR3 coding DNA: TGTGCTCTTGGGGGCTGTTCCTACCCGTCCGTGATACTGGGGGACCGGCTTAAACTCATCTTT.

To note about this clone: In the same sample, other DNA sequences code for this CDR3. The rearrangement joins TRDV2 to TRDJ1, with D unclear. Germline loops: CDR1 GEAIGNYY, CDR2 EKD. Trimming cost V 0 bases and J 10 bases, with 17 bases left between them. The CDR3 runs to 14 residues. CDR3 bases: TGTGCCTGTGACACCCCTTTTGTAGTGGGAGTACTCATCTTT. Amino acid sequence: CACDTPFVVGVLIF.

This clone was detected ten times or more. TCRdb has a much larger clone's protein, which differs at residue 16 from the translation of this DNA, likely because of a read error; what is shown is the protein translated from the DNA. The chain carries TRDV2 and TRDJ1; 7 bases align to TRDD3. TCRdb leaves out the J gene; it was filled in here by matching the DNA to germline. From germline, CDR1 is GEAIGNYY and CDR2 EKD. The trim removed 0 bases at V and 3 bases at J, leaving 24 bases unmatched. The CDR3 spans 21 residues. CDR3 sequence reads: CACDTVLNFGTGDRYADKLIF. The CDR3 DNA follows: TGTGCCTGTGACACCGTACTAAATTTCGGTACTGGGGATAGGTACGCCGATAAACTCATCTTT.

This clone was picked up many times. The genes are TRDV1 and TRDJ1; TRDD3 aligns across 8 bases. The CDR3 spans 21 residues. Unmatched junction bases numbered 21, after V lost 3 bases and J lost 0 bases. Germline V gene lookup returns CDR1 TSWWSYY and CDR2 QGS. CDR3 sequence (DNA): TGTGCTCTTGGGGATTCCGTTACTACTGGGGGTAGTCGTTTGTACACCGATAAACTCATCTTT. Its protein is CALGDSVTTGGSRLYTDKLIF.

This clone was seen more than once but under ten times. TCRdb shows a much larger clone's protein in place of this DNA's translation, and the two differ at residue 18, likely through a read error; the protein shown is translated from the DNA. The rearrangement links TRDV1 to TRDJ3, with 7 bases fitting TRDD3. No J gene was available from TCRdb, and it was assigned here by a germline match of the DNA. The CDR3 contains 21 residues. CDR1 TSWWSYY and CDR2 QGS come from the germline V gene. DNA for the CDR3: TGTGCTCTTGCCCTCTTGGGGATAAGGTCGGATAGCTCCTGGGACACCCGACGGATGTTTTTC. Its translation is CALALLGIRSDSSWDTRRMFF.

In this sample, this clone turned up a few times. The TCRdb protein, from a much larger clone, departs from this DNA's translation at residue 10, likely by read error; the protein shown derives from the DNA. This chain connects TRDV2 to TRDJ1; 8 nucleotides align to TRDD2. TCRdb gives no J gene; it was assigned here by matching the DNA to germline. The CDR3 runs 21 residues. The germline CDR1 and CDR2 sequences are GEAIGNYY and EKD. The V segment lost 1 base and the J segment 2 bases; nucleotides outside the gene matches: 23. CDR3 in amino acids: CACDTLLPRSVVGSATDKLIF. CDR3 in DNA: TGTGCCTGTGACACGCTCCTTCCTAGATCGGTGGTTGGCTCCGCAACCGATAAACTCATCTTT.

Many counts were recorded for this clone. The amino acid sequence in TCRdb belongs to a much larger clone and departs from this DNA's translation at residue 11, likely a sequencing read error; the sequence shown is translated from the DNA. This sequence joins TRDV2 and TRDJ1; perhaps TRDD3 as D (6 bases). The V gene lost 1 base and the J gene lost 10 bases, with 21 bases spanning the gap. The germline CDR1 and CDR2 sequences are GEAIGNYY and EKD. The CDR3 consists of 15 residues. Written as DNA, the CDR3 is TGTGCCTGTGACACGTTGGAATTAAACTGGGAGGGACTCATCTTT. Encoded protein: CACDTLELNWEGLIF.

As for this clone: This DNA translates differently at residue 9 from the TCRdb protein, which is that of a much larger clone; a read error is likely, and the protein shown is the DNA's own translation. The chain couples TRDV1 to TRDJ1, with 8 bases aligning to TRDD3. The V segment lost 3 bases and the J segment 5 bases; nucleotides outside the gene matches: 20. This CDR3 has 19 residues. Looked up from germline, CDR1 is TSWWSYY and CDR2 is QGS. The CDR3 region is CALGDHLVGRGITKDKLIF. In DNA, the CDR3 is TGTGCTCTTGGGGATCACTTAGTTGGCCGGGGGATAACCAAGGATAAACTCATCTTT.

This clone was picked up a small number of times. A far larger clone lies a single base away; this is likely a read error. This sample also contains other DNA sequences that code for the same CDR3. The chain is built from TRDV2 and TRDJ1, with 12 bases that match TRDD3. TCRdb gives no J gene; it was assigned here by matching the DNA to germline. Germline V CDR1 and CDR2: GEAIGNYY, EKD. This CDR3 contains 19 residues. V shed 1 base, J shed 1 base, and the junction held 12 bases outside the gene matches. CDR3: CACDTTPVLGDTATDKLIF. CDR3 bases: TGTGCCTGTGACACAACTCCCGTACTGGGGGATACTGCCACCGATAAACTCATCTTT.